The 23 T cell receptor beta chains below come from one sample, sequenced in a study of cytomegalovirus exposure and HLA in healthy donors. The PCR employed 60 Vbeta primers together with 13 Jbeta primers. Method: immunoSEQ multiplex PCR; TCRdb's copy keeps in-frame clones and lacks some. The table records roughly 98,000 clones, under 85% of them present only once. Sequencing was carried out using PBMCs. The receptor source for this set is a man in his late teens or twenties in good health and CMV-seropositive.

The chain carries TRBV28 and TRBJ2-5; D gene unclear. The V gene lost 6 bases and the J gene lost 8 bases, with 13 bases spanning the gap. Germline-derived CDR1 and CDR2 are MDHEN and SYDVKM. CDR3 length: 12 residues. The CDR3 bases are TGTGCCAGCAGCCCGAACGGTATCACCCAGTACTTC. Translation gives CASSPNGITQYF.

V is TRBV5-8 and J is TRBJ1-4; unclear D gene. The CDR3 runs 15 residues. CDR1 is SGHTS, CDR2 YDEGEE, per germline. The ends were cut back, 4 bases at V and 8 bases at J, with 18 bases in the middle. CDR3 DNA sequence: TGTGCCAGCAGCCCCCTGGGTGGCCCCAGGGAAAAACTGTTTTTT. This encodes CASSPLGGPREKLFF.

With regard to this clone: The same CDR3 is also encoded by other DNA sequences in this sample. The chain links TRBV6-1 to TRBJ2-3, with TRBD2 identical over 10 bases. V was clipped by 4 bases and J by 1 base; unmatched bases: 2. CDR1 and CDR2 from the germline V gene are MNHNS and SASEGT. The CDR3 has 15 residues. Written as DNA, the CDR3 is TGTGCCAGCAGTGCCCTAGCGGGGGGCACAGATACGCAGTATTTT. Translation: CASSALAGGTDTQYF.

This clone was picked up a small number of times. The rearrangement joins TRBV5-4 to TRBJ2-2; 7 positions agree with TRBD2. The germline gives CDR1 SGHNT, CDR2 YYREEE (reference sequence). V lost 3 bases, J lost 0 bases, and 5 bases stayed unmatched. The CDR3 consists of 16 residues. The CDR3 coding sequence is TGTGCCAGCAGCTGGGAACGGGGGGCGAACACCGGGGAGCTGTTTTTT. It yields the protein CASSWERGANTGELFF.

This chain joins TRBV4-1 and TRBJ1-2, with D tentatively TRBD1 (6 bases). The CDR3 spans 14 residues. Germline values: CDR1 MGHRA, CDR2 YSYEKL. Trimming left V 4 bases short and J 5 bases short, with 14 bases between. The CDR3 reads CASSPSPGDYGYTF. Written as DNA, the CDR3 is TGCGCCAGCAGCCCATCCCCAGGGGATTATGGCTACACCTTC.

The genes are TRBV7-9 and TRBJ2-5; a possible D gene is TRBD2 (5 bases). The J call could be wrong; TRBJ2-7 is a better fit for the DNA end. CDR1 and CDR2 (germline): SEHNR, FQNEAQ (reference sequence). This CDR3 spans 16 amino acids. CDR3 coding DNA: TGTGCCAGCAGCTTAGCGCAAGGTGACTACTCCTACGAGCAGTACTTC. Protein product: CASSLAQGDYSYEQYF.

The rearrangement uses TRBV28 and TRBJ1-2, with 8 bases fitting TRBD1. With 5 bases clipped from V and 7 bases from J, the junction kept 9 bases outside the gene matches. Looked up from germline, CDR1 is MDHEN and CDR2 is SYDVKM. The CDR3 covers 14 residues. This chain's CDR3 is CASSTYTGGGGYTF. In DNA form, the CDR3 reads TGTGCCAGCAGTACCTATACAGGGGGGGGTGGCTACACCTTC.

The CDR3 DNA reads as TGTGCCAGCAGTGATAGCGGGGGTAGCACAGATACGCAGTATTTT. This encodes CASSDSGGSTDTQYF. V is TRBV2 and J is TRBJ2-3, with 9 bases lining up with TRBD2. Trimming took 3 bases from V and 0 from J; bases not matched to a gene: 1. CDR3 length: 15 amino acids. Germline lookup yields CDR1 SNHLY and CDR2 FYNNEI.

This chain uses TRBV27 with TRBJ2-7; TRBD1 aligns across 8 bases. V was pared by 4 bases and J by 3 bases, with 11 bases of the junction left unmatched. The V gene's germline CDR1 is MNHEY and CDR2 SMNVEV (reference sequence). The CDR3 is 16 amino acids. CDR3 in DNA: TGTGCCAGCAGTTCTATCGCCGGGACAGGTCTCTACGAGCAGTACTTC. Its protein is CASSSIAGTGLYEQYF.

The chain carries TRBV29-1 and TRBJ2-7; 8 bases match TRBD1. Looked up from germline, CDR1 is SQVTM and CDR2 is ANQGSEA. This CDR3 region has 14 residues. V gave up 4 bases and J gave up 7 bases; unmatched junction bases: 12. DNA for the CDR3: TGCAGCGTTGTTGGGGACAGGCAACTAAAAGAGCAGTACTTC. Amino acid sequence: CSVVGDRQLKEQYF.

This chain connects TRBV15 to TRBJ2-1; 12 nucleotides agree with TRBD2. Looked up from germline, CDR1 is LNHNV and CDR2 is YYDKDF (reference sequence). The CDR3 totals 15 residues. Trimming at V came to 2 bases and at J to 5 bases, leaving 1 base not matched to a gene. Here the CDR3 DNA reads TGTGCCACCAGCAGAACTAGCGGGGGGAACAATGAGCAGTTCTTC. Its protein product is CATSRTSGGNNEQFF.

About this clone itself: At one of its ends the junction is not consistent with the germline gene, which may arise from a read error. The CDR3 protein is CASKGRQPFSIF. The CDR3 region has the DNA TGTGCCAGCAAGGGCAGACAGCCCTTTTCCATTTTT. This chain connects TRBV2 to TRBJ2-3, with D maybe TRBD1 (5 bases). Germline values: CDR1 SNHLY, CDR2 FYNNEI. This CDR3 has 12 residues.

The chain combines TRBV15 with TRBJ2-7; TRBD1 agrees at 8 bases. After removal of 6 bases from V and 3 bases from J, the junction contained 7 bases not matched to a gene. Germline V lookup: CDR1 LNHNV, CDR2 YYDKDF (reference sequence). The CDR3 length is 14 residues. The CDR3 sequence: CATSWGTGDYEQYF. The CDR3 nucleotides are TGTGCCACCAGTTGGGGGACAGGAGACTACGAGCAGTACTTC.

The CDR3, as DNA: TGCGCCAGCAGCCATCATGAGAGCAAAAACATTCAGTACTTC. It specifies CASSHHESKNIQYF. This chain uses TRBV4-1 with TRBJ2-4, with D unclear. Germline V gene data show CDR1 as MGHRA and CDR2 as YSYEKL. Trimming took 3 bases from V and 3 from J, leaving 9 bases between them. CDR3 size: 14 residues.

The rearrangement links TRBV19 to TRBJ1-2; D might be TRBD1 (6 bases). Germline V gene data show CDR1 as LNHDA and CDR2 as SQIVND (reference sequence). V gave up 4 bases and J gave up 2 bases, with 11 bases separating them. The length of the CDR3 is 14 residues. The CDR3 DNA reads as TGTGCCAGTAGTAATCGAGGGGGAAACTATGGCTACACCTTC. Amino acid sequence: CASSNRGGNYGYTF.

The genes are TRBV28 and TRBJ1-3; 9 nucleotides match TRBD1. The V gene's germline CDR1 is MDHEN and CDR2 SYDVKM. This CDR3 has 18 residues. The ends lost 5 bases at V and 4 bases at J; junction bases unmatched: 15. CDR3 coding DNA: TGTGCCAGCAGTGGCACCGGGACAGGGTTCTTGGGGGGAAACACCATATATTTT. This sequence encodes CASSGTGTGFLGGNTIYF.

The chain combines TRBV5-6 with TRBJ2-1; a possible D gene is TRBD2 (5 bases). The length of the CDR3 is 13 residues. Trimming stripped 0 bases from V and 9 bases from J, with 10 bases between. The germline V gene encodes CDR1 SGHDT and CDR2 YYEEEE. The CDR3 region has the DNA TGTGCCAGCAGCTTGGGGACTGAGAGTGAGCAGTTCTTC. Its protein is CASSLGTESEQFF.

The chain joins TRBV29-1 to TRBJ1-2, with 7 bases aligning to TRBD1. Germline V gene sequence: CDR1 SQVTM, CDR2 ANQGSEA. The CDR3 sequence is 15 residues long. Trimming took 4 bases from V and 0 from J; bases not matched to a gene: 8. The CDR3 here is CSVGDRVSTNYGYTF. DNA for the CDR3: TGCAGCGTTGGCGACAGGGTGTCGACTAACTATGGCTACACCTTC.

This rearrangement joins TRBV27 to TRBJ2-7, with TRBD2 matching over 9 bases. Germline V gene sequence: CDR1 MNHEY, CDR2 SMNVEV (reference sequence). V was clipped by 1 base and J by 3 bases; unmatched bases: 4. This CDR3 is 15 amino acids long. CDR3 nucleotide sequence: TGTGCCAGCAGTTTATTTCGCGGGGGGGACTACGAGCAGTACTTC. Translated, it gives CASSLFRGGDYEQYF.

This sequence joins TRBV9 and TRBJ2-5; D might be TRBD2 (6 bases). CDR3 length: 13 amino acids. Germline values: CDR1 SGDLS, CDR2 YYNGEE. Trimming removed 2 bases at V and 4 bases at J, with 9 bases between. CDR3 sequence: CASSVGGIETQYF. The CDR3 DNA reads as TGTGCCAGCAGCGTCGGAGGGATAGAGACCCAGTACTTC.

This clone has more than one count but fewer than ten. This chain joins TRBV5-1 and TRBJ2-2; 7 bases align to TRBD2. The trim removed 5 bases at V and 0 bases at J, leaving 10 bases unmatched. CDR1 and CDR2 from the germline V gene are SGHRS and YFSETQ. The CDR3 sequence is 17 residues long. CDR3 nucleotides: TGCGCCAGCAGGAGTGCTAGCGGTGCCACGAACACCGGGGAGCTGTTTTTT. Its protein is CASRSASGATNTGELFF.

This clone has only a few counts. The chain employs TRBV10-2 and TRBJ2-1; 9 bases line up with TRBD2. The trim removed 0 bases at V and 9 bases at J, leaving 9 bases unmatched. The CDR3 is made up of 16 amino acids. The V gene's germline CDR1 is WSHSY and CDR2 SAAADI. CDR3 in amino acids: CASSESVSGGRVEQFF. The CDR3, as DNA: TGCGCCAGCAGTGAGTCCGTGAGTGGCGGGAGGGTTGAGCAGTTCTTC.

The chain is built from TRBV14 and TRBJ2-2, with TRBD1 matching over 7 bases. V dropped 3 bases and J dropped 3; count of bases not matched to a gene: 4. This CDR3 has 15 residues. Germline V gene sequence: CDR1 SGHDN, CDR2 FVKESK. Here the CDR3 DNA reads TGTGCCAGCAGCCACCGGACAGGATACACCGGGGAGCTGTTTTTT. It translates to CASSHRTGYTGELFF.